This T cell receptor (beta chain) was documented in a study of vaccination effects on CD4 cells after COVID-19 (dated by TCRdb to 2021 to 2024). With respect to the entire study: The ViraFEST assay stimulated PBMC with viral peptide pools and then used TCR sequencing to identify antigen-specific CD4+ T cell clonotypes by expansion. Three convalescent patients were sampled early (day +14) and late (day +241, +227, +161 respectively) after vaccination. Across the study, the median time from the second dose to post-vaccine sampling was 72 days (range 14 to 241). About 2 million PBMC per well were cultured in IMDM with about 5.4% human AB serum, roughly 11 IU/ml IL-2 and gentamicin, plus 10 ug/ml peptides. SARS-CoV-2 spike-specific CD4+ TCR repertoires from before and after mRNA vaccination were compared in COVID-19 convalescent patients and in infection-naive vaccine recipients. A total of 10 COVID-19 convalescent patients and a handful of SARS-CoV-2-naive healthy vaccine recipients were included in the full study. The Oncomine TCR Beta short-read assay on an Illumina iSeq 100 was used to sequence cultures from other donors in the study. Overall study outcomes, separate from this receptor: At late post-vaccination timepoints, both infection-induced and vaccine-induced clones showed marked clonal contraction, consistent with waning T cell responses. Only a small number of convalescent patients were included, and no early post-infection timepoints were available, which limited the study. In convalescent patients, the post-vaccine spike-reactive repertoire was composed mainly of new vaccine-induced clones that were largely distinct from infection-induced clones.

The protocol used for the library was the immunoSEQ multiplex PCR assay. DNA from the CD4+ T cells that had been cultured and isolated underwent TCR beta CDR3 sequencing. For the original study's pipeline: Non-productive TCR sequences were removed and reads were trimmed to the CDR3 region, keeping CDR3s of at least 7 amino acids. Antigen-specific clonotypes were identified using the MANAFEST web app by comparison of expansion in peptide wells against reference cultures. For clones to be considered positive, expansion at FDR<0.05 versus reference and all other wells, an odds ratio above 5, and a frequency above 0.1% in two replicate wells were required. Clonotypes significantly expanded in SARS-CoV-2 spike wells and in at least one common cold coronavirus spike condition were defined as cross-reactive. CDR3 similarity was assessed by Levenshtein distance with the stringdist R package, and unrooted trees were built with ape in R 3.6.1. TCRdb took this table from immuneACCESS and kept in-frame rearrangements with V and J called. Such tables lack part of the clones; where checked against another copy, unresolved V genes explain under half of the gap, and the rest is unexplained. V and J calls and clone size are those listed in that table; D and trimming were worked out from the DNA. The sample table lists some 31,000 clones, about three quarters of them with a count of one. The ten largest clones represent around 6.6% of the sample.

The sample holds a few counts of this clone. Its antigen is currently not known. The sample holds no much larger clone one base away, and base qualities are not on file. After 10 days of culture, CD4+ T cells were isolated with the EasySep CD4+ T cell isolation kit. PCR-confirmed SARS-CoV-2 infection had occurred in convalescent patients between March and December 2020, before the Alpha, Beta and Delta variants emerged in the United States. Participants received two doses of either the BNT162b2 or the mRNA-1273 mRNA SARS-CoV-2 vaccine. On days 3 and 7, half of the culture medium was replaced with fresh IL-2-containing medium. Unless noted otherwise, every peptide stimulation condition was grown in triplicate wells. Using Ficoll-Paque Plus gradient centrifugation, PBMC were separated from whole blood and then either used fresh or cryopreserved at -140C. The QIAamp micro DNA kit was used to extract genomic DNA from the cultured CD4+ T cells.

The TCR comes from a human donor who had a prior SARS-CoV-2 infection. The sample in question was CD4+ T cells from PBMCs cultured without peptide, obtained after COVID-19 vaccination.

The DNA sequence follows: TGTGCCAGCAGCGGACAGGGACAGACAATCGGGACCCAGTACTTC. Its coded protein is CASSGQGQTIGTQYF. The chain couples TRBV11-2 to TRBJ2-5; TRBD1 fits 8 bases in the junction. From cysteine to phenylalanine, the CDR3 is 15 amino acids long. Kept here is only the CDR3 DNA, which spans 45 bases and is read in frame from base 1. Unmatched junction bases come to 12, with V trimmed by 5 bases and J by 7 bases. Sequences SGHAT (CDR1) and FQNNGV (CDR2) are obtained from the germline V gene. Beyond the CDR3, the reference TRBV11-2 and TRBJ2-5 genes provide the residues; the full variable domain reads: EAGVAQSPRYKIIEKRQSVAFWCNPISGHATLYWYQQILGQGPKLLIQFQNNGVVDDSQLPKDRFSAERLKGVDSTLKIQPAKLEDSAVYLCASSGQGQTIGTQYFGPGTRLLVL.